The 26 T cell receptor beta chains listed next were all sequenced from one sample in a study of Ad26.COV2.S vaccination and SARS-CoV-2 variants. Treatment of the sample: 15 to 20 received Ad26.COV2.S at low or high dose, single or two shots; about 5 received placebo; per-sample allocation not given. Samples were taken on day 63 after the first vaccine or placebo injection. Profiling relied on immunoSEQ multiplex PCR, and the TCRdb table lists in-frame clones only, not all of them. This sample has about 440,000 clones; approximately 90% occur once, and the top ten carry 9.5% to 15%. The specimen comprised peripheral blood, sampled in a trial of Ad26.COV2.S vaccine versus placebo. The receptors were gathered from a person aged 18 to 59 who received the Ad26.COV2.S COVID-19 vaccine or a placebo.

The rearrangement links TRBV7-9 to TRBJ1-2; a weak D match, TRBD1 (6 bases). The CDR3 spans 14 residues. V was shortened by 1 base and J by 6 bases, with 12 bases between the two germline ends. The germline V gene encodes CDR1 SEHNR and CDR2 FQNEAQ (reference sequence). CDR3 in DNA: TGTGCCAGCAGCTTAGTAGGAGGGGGGGATGGCTACACCTTC. Translating it yields CASSLVGGGDGYTF.

This chain links TRBV7-6 with TRBJ2-2; 7 bases are a match to TRBD2. The trim removed 3 bases at V and 5 bases at J, leaving 9 bases unmatched. The CDR3 sequence is 16 residues long. Germline lookup yields CDR1 SGHVS and CDR2 FNYEAQ. CDR3 DNA: TGTGCCAGCAGCTTGGTGAGCGGGAATCCAACCGGGGAGCTGTTTTTT. This translates into CASSLVSGNPTGELFF.

The chain uses TRBV5-1 and TRBJ2-1; TRBD1 agrees at 9 bases. This CDR3 is built from 14 residues. Germline CDR1 reads SGHRS; CDR2 reads YFSETQ. Trimming removed 3 bases from V and 3 bases from J; junction bases left unmatched: 1. The CDR3 loop reads CASSSGQGYNEQFF. CDR3 coding DNA: TGCGCCAGCAGCTCGGGACAGGGCTACAATGAGCAGTTCTTC.

The chain has TRBV4-2 and TRBJ2-5; TRBD1 aligns across 7 bases. The CDR3 runs to 14 residues. J gave up 1 base and V 2 bases, and 1 base lay outside the gene matches. CDR1 is LGHNA and CDR2 is YNFKEQ in the germline V gene. The CDR3: CASSQWDSQETQYF. As DNA, the CDR3 is TGTGCCAGCAGCCAATGGGACAGCCAAGAGACCCAGTACTTC.

A remark on this clone: The identical CDR3 is also encoded by other nucleotide sequences in the sample. This chain joins TRBV5-4 and TRBJ1-5; no firm D call. This CDR3 is 14 amino acids long. The germline V gene encodes CDR1 SGHNT and CDR2 YYREEE (reference sequence). V lost 0 bases, J lost 4 bases, and 8 bases lay in between. CDR3 DNA: TGTGCCAGCAGCTTGGACGGATCGAATCAGCCCCAGCATTTT. This encodes CASSLDGSNQPQHF.

This clone showed up many times. The chain couples TRBV27 to TRBJ2-7; TRBD2 agrees at 11 bases. V was clipped by 0 bases and J by 0 bases; unmatched bases: 1. This CDR3 contains 16 residues. Germline V lookup: CDR1 MNHEY, CDR2 SMNVEV (reference sequence). The CDR3 loop is CASSLSGTSGSYEQYF. In nucleotides, the CDR3 is TGTGCCAGCAGTTTATCCGGGACTAGCGGCTCCTACGAGCAGTACTTC.

The rearrangement uses TRBV5-1 and TRBJ2-7; D is unresolved. The V end was cut by 3 bases, the J end by 3 bases, with 4 bases between. Per germline, CDR1 SGHRS and CDR2 YFSETQ. The CDR3 runs to 11 residues. The CDR3 DNA is TGCGCCAGCAGCTCAAACTACGAGCAGTACTTC. Its translation: CASSSNYEQYF.

V usage is TRBV5-5 and J usage is TRBJ2-1; D gene uncertain. Trimming stripped 4 bases from V and 12 bases from J, with 29 bases between. The germline V gene has CDR1 SGHKS and CDR2 YYEKEE (reference sequence). This CDR3 region has 17 residues. The CDR3 spells CASSPRRLGEESLVQFF. CDR3 sequence (DNA): TGTGCCAGCAGCCCGCGTCGGCTGGGTGAAGAGAGTTTAGTGCAGTTCTTC.

Note on this clone: The sample contains more than one DNA sequence encoding this CDR3. The chain's CDR3 is CASSASGTGRTDTQYF. CDR3 bases: TGTGCCAGCAGTGCTTCCGGGACAGGGCGCACAGATACGCAGTATTTT. The V and J genes are TRBV6-1 and TRBJ2-3, with 9 bases fitting TRBD1. CDR1 and CDR2 (germline): MNHNS, SASEGT. V shed 4 bases and J 1 base; nucleotides not matched to a gene: 6. CDR3 size: 16 residues.

The gene calls are TRBV5-6 and TRBJ1-4; D is undetermined. Germline CDR1 reads SGHDT; CDR2 reads YYEEEE. The CDR3 is 15 residues long. V lost 0 bases and J lost 2, with 8 bases in between. The CDR3 sequence is CASSLVRNTNEKLFF. The DNA of the CDR3 is TGTGCCAGCAGCTTGGTCCGGAATACTAATGAAAAACTGTTTTTT.

The chain joins TRBV4-3 to TRBJ2-1; 12 bases fit TRBD2. Unmatched junction bases numbered 2, after V lost 0 bases and J lost 2 bases. The germline V gene encodes CDR1 LGHNA and CDR2 YSLEER. The length of the CDR3 is 17 residues. The CDR3 region is CASSQELAGGPYNEQFF. CDR3 coding DNA: TGCGCCAGCAGCCAAGAACTAGCGGGAGGACCCTACAATGAGCAGTTCTTC.

This CDR3 is CASSSTGLDRPNTEAFF. The CDR3 DNA reads as TGTGCCAGCAGCTCCACGGGCCTAGACAGGCCGAACACTGAAGCTTTCTTT. The genes are TRBV11-2 and TRBJ1-1; perhaps TRBD1 as D (6 bases). V was cut by 4 bases and J by 1 base, with 19 bases left in between. Germline V CDR1 and CDR2: SGHAT, FQNNGV. The CDR3 runs 17 residues.

The chain is built from TRBV12-5 and TRBJ2-5; 12 positions agree with TRBD2. Trimming removed 4 bases from V and 7 bases from J; junction bases left unmatched: 4. Germline V lookup: CDR1 LGHNT, CDR2 FRNRAP. The CDR3 consists of 14 residues. CDR3 sequence (DNA): TGTGCTAGTGGTTCTAGCGGGAGGGGGGGGACCCAGTACTTC. It yields the protein CASGSSGRGGTQYF.

The V and J genes are TRBV29-1 and TRBJ1-5; possibly TRBD1 for D (6 bases). In germline, CDR1 is SQVTM, CDR2 ANQGSEA. V was clipped by 4 bases and J by 4 bases, with 17 bases between them. CDR3 length: 15 amino acids. CDR3 DNA: TGCAGCGTTGCCCAGGGGAGGGGTGAAAATCAGCCCCAGCATTTT. Residues: CSVAQGRGENQPQHF.

V and J are TRBV6-6 and TRBJ1-2, with TRBD1 matching over 8 bases. This CDR3 comprises 15 residues. Germline V gene sequence: CDR1 MNHNY, CDR2 SVGAGI (reference sequence). With V trimmed by 4 bases and J by 4 bases, 8 bases remained unmatched. The CDR3 loop is CASSLDRGRGYGYTF. The CDR3 DNA reads TGTGCCAGCAGTTTAGACAGGGGTCGGGGCTATGGCTACACCTTC.

The gene calls are TRBV5-6 and TRBJ2-7; D possibly corresponds to TRBD1 (6 bases). Germline CDR1 SGHDT, CDR2 YYEEEE. Trimming removed 0 bases from V and 5 bases from J, with 12 bases in between. This CDR3 contains 14 residues. The CDR3 nucleotides read TGTGCCAGCAGCTTGGTAAGCCAGGGGCACGAGCAGTACTTC. Protein product: CASSLVSQGHEQYF.

J is TRBJ1-5 and V is TRBV5-6; D perhaps matches TRBD1 (5 bases). Germline CDR1 and CDR2: SGHDT and YYEEEE. The V and J ends lost 0 bases and 5 bases respectively, with 9 bases between them. The CDR3 runs 14 residues. The CDR3 nucleotides are TGTGCCAGCAGCTTGGTGGGGGAAGATCAGCCCCAGCATTTT. It yields the protein CASSLVGEDQPQHF.

V is TRBV3-1 (or the pseudogene TRBV3-2) and J is TRBJ2-2; 8 bases align to TRBD2. The CDR3 is made up of 18 amino acids. Germline loops: CDR1 LGHDT, CDR2 YNNKEL (reference sequence). J was trimmed by 3 bases and V by 0 bases; bases with no gene match: 9. The CDR3 is CASSQDYGAGGHTGELFF. The CDR3 bases are TGTGCCAGCAGCCAAGATTACGGGGCGGGAGGTCACACCGGGGAGCTGTTTTTT.

V is TRBV18 and J is TRBJ2-5; 9 bases line up with TRBD2. V dropped 3 bases and J dropped 4; count of bases not matched to a gene: 6. The CDR3 covers 15 residues. Germline CDR1 reads KGHSH; CDR2 reads LQKENI. Here the CDR3 reads CASSPLAGGAETQYF. The CDR3 coding sequence is TGTGCCAGCTCACCTCTGGCGGGAGGGGCAGAGACCCAGTACTTC.

This clone came up once. The DNA of the CDR3 is TGTGCCAGCAGCTCCCGGTCGACCGACATCTACGAGCAGTACTTC. Translating gives CASSSRSTDIYEQYF. The chain combines TRBV7-2 with TRBJ2-7; no reliable D call. V was cut by 4 bases and J by 3 bases, with 16 bases left in between. This CDR3 is built from 15 residues. Per the germline V gene, CDR1 is SGHTA and CDR2 is FQGNSA.

The chain carries TRBV19 and TRBJ2-1; tentatively, D is TRBD2 (6 bases). V dropped 2 bases and J dropped 9 bases, with 11 bases sitting between them. This CDR3 spans 13 amino acids. Per germline, CDR1 LNHDA and CDR2 SQIVND (reference sequence). This CDR3 is CASSIPGAGEQFF. Here the CDR3 DNA reads TGTGCCAGTAGTATACCGGGAGCTGGTGAGCAGTTCTTC.

The chain couples TRBV18 to TRBJ2-1; D may match TRBD1 or TRBD2 (5 bases each). Germline CDR1 and CDR2: KGHSH and LQKENI. Deletions cut 6 bases from V and 8 bases from J, with 20 bases between. The CDR3 runs 15 residues. In DNA, the CDR3 is TGTGCCAGCTCCCCCCGCCGGGGCAATGGGGATGAGCAGTTCTTC. Its translation is CASSPRRGNGDEQFF.

J is TRBJ1-1 and V is TRBV20-1, with D unclear. Deletions cut 6 bases from V and 10 bases from J, with 12 bases between. The CDR3 sequence is 10 residues long. The germline V gene encodes CDR1 DFQATT and CDR2 SNEGSKA (reference sequence). The CDR3 spells CSASPIAAFF. Written as DNA, the CDR3 is TGCAGTGCCAGTCCAATTGCAGCTTTCTTT.

The chain has TRBV9 and TRBJ2-1; D could derive from TRBD1 or TRBD2 (6 bases each). Germline loops: CDR1 SGDLS, CDR2 YYNGEE. The CDR3 is 20 amino acids. Trimming left V 3 bases short and J 0 bases short, with 25 bases between. In DNA, the CDR3 is TGTGCCAGCAGCGGAAGCTCCCCCACACGGGGGCCTTCCTCCTACAATGAGCAGTTCTTC. Amino acids: CASSGSSPTRGPSSYNEQFF.

The V gene is TRBV5-6, the J gene TRBJ1-2; 9 positions match TRBD1. Trimming removed 0 bases from V and 8 bases from J; junction bases left unmatched: 11. Germline V gene sequence: CDR1 SGHDT, CDR2 YYEEEE. The CDR3 is 16 residues long. The CDR3 bases are TGTGCCAGCAGCTTGGGGGACAGGGACGGATATTGGGGCTACACCTTC. It specifies CASSLGDRDGYWGYTF.

This chain joins TRBV3-1 (or the pseudogene TRBV3-2) and TRBJ1-5; D unresolved. The ends were cut back, 1 base at V and 7 bases at J, with 8 bases in the middle. Germline V gene data show CDR1 as LGHDT and CDR2 as YNNKEL (reference sequence). The CDR3 contains 13 residues. The CDR3 region is CASSQGGSQPQHF. DNA for the CDR3: TGTGCCAGCAGCCAAGGTGGTTCACAGCCCCAGCATTTT.